The 30 T cell receptor beta chains below were found in one sample sequenced in a study of CD8+CD57+ T cells in acquired aplastic anemia. TCR beta VDJ and CDR3 profiles were obtained from a genomic DNA template. TCRdb recomputed calls from the reads with MiXCR, one row per CDR3 protein. Of about 180,000 distinct CDR3 sequences detected, approximately 49% appear once; the ten largest clones hold roughly 3%. Sequenced material: sorted CD4+, CD8+, or CD8+CD57+ T cells (not recorded which) from PBMCs. These receptors all come from a human donor in good health.

The rearrangement joins TRBV7-2 to TRBJ2-5, with TRBD2 matching over 12 bases. Per germline, CDR1 SGHTA and CDR2 FQGNSA. The CDR3 covers 15 residues. J was trimmed by 6 bases and V by 5 bases; bases with no gene match: 7. The CDR3 nucleotides read TGTGCCAGCAGCGCCGCACTAGCGGGGGGAAAGACCCAGTACTTC. As protein: CASSAALAGGKTQYF.

This clonotype was observed at least ten times. The chain joins TRBV4-2 to TRBJ2-1; a weak D match, TRBD1 (6 bases). Germline V gene sequence: CDR1 LGHNA, CDR2 YNFKEQ. Trimming pared 3 bases from V and 4 bases from J, leaving 19 bases between. The length of the CDR3 is 17 residues. The CDR3: CASSQGAMLTTYNEQFF. The CDR3 nucleotides are TGTGCCAGCAGCCAGGGGGCTATGCTAACTACGTACAATGAGCAGTTCTTC.

This clonotype was seen more than once but under ten times. This chain links TRBV18 with TRBJ2-7, with 13 bases lining up with TRBD2. Losses at the gene ends were 3 bases for V and 1 base for J; bases not matched to a gene: 0. CDR1 is KGHSH, CDR2 LQKENI, per germline. This CDR3 spans 15 amino acids. CDR3 region: CASSPGLAGSYEQYF. In nucleotides, the CDR3 is TGTGCCAGCTCACCGGGACTAGCGGGATCCTACGAGCAGTACTTC.

Here the CDR3 reads CASSDWGTQYF. The CDR3 nucleotides are TGCGCCAGCAGTGACTGGGGTACGCAGTATTTT. J is TRBJ2-3 and V is TRBV10-1; D not resolved. V lost 3 bases to trimming and J lost 8 bases, with 6 bases between them. CDR1 and CDR2 from the germline V gene are WNHNN and SYGVQD (reference sequence). This CDR3 comprises 11 residues.

The chain combines TRBV11-2 with TRBJ2-5; D might be TRBD2 (5 bases). Trimming removed 3 bases from V and 0 bases from J, with 20 bases in between. The CDR3 has 18 amino acids. Germline CDR1 reads SGHAT; CDR2 reads FQNNGV. DNA for the CDR3: TGTGCCAGCAGCTTCTCACCGGCGGGCAGGCGGGACCAAGAGACCCAGTACTTC. Translation: CASSFSPAGRRDQETQYF.

The rearrangement links TRBV6-6 to TRBJ2-2, with 8 bases identical to TRBD1. CDR3 length equals 16 residues. The germline V gene encodes CDR1 MNHNY and CDR2 SVGAGI (reference sequence). With 2 bases clipped from V and 6 bases from J, the junction kept 8 bases outside the gene matches. This chain's CDR3 is CASSYVQGALAGELFF. CDR3 sequence (DNA): TGTGCCAGCAGTTACGTTCAGGGGGCGCTTGCCGGGGAGCTGTTTTTT.

As regards this clonotype: A read error is possible here, since a much larger clone lies one base away. This chain links TRBV5-4 with TRBJ2-7; D is perhaps TRBD2 (6 bases). Germline V CDR1 and CDR2: SGHNT, YYREEE (reference sequence). The length of the CDR3 is 15 residues. The CDR3 bases are TGTGCCAGCAGCTTGGGAGGGACTCGCTCCTGCGAGCAGTACTTC. Translating it yields CASSLGGTRSCEQYF. Using reference TRBV5-4 and TRBJ2-7 for the parts outside the CDR3, the full variable domain is ETGVTQSPTHLIKTRGQQVTLRCSSQSGHNTVSWYQQALGQGPQFIFQYYREEENGRGNFPPRFSGLQFPNYSSELNVNALELDDSALYLCASSLGGTRSCEQYFGPGTRLTVT.

There are many counts of this clonotype. V usage is TRBV7-2 and J usage is TRBJ1-1; D is unclear. CDR1 SGHTA and CDR2 FQGNSA come from the germline V gene. The CDR3 runs to 15 residues. The ends were cut back, 2 bases at V and 1 base at J, with 11 bases in the middle. The CDR3 nucleotides read TGTGCCAGCAGCTTAATTGGGAATGGGAACACTGAAGCTTTCTTT. Translation gives CASSLIGNGNTEAFF.

This clonotype was counted at least ten times. The V and J genes are TRBV15 and TRBJ1-1; D gene uncertain. CDR3 length equals 13 residues. Deletions cut 4 bases from V and 5 bases from J, with 11 bases between. Germline CDR1 LNHNV, CDR2 YYDKDF (reference sequence). CDR3 residues: CATSKGWETEAFF. The CDR3 DNA reads as TGTGCCACCAGCAAGGGTTGGGAAACTGAAGCTTTCTTT.

This clonotype has only a few counts. The V and J genes are TRBV25-1 and TRBJ1-1, with 9 bases fitting TRBD1. Germline-derived CDR1 and CDR2 are MGHDK and SYGVNS. CDR3 size: 13 residues. V dropped 6 bases and J dropped 5; count of bases not matched to a gene: 4. CDR3: CASRGTGLTEAFF. The CDR3 DNA follows: TGTGCCAGCAGGGGGACAGGGTTAACTGAAGCTTTCTTT.

This clonotype was observed many times. This chain joins TRBV20-1 and TRBJ2-1; 9 nucleotides align to TRBD2. The V segment lost 4 bases and the J segment 7 bases; nucleotides outside the gene matches: 11. The CDR3 has 15 amino acids. From germline, CDR1 is DFQATT and CDR2 SNEGSKA (reference sequence). DNA for the CDR3: TGCAGTGCTAAGACGGCTAGCGGGATCAGGAATGAGCAGTTCTTC. Translation gives CSAKTASGIRNEQFF.

The rearrangement joins TRBV7-9 to TRBJ1-2; TRBD1 aligns across 11 bases. This CDR3 has 14 amino acids. Germline assignment: CDR1 SEHNR and CDR2 FQNEAQ (reference sequence). V was pared by 7 bases and J by 5 bases, with 6 bases of the junction left unmatched. CDR3 sequence: CASNTGQGGYGYTF. The CDR3 bases are TGTGCCAGCAACACGGGACAGGGGGGTTATGGCTACACCTTC.

This clonotype was seen a handful of times. V usage is TRBV24-1 and J usage is TRBJ2-1; 9 bases match TRBD1. Looked up from germline, CDR1 is KGHDR and CDR2 is SFDVKD. J gave up 7 bases and V 3 bases, and 6 bases lay outside the gene matches. This CDR3 has 15 residues. Here the CDR3 reads CATSDNWDRVNEQFF. Written as DNA, the CDR3 is TGTGCCACCAGTGATAATTGGGACAGGGTAAATGAGCAGTTCTTC.

Worth noting for this clonotype: A much more abundant neighbour one base away suggests this may be a read error. This chain joins TRBV11-2 and TRBJ1-1; D gene uncertain. CDR1 is SGHAT and CDR2 is FQNNGV in the germline V gene. The CDR3 totals 14 residues. The CDR3 loop is CASSFEWKNTGAFF. CDR3 sequence (DNA): TGTGCCAGCAGCTTCGAGTGGAAGAACACTGGAGCTTTCTTT.

The chain employs TRBV24-1 and TRBJ1-5; unclear D gene. Germline V gene lookup returns CDR1 KGHDR and CDR2 SFDVKD. The CDR3 contains 16 residues. CDR3 residues: CAPVTAKFEGNQPQHF. The CDR3 region has the DNA TGTGCACCAGTGACCGCAAAGTTTGAGGGCAATCAGCCCCAGCATTTT.

Note on this clonotype: The CDR3 does not end in the conserved phenylalanine or tryptophan, so this is likely a read error. CDR3 loop: CATSDPGAGQPQHS. CDR3 bases: TGTGCCACCAGTGATCCGGGGGCAGGACAGCCCCAGCATTCT. This chain uses TRBV24-1 with TRBJ1-5; maybe TRBD1 (6 bases). CDR3 length: 14 residues. Germline values: CDR1 KGHDR, CDR2 SFDVKD. V was clipped by 3 bases and J by 7 bases, with 12 bases between them.

This clonotype was counted at least ten times. V is TRBV6-1 and J is TRBJ2-5; 8 bases map to TRBD1. This CDR3 has 16 residues. CDR1 is MNHNS and CDR2 is SASEGT in the germline V gene. V trimming: 1 base; J trimming: 1 base; junction bases outside the gene matches: 5. CDR3 in amino acids: CASSEGPTGGQETQYF. Written as DNA, the CDR3 is TGTGCCAGCAGTGAAGGTCCCACAGGGGGCCAAGAGACCCAGTACTTC.

In regard to this clonotype: A read error may produce the germline difference seen at one junction end. The rearrangement uses TRBV15 and TRBJ2-7; D is unclear. This CDR3 is 15 amino acids long. CDR1 and CDR2 from the germline V gene are LNHNV and YYDKDF (reference sequence). In nucleotides, the CDR3 is TGTGCCACCAGCAGAGATTATGGGCGCAGGTACGGGCAGTACTTC. Protein product: CATSRDYGRRYGQYF.

A word on this clonotype: One junction end does not reproduce the germline sequence, and a read error may be involved. The rearrangement links TRBV15 to TRBJ2-3; no definite D call. The CDR3 covers 15 residues. Germline CDR1 reads LNHNV; CDR2 reads YYDKDF (reference sequence). The CDR3 reads CATSREEVSTDAQYF. In DNA form, the CDR3 reads TGTGCCACCAGCAGAGAAGAAGTGAGCACAGATGCGCAGTATTTT.

The chain recombines TRBV24-1 with TRBJ2-5, with D perhaps TRBD1 (5 bases). The CDR3 loop spans 13 amino acids. V gave up 6 bases and J gave up 7 bases, with 14 bases separating them. CDR1 and CDR2 from the germline V gene are KGHDR and SFDVKD. The CDR3 DNA reads as TGTGCCACCAGTAGGCAGGGAAGAGGGACCCAGTACTTC. Protein product: CATSRQGRGTQYF.

There are many counts of this clonotype. The chain combines TRBV7-9 with TRBJ2-3, with 10 bases lining up with TRBD2. The germline V gene encodes CDR1 SEHNR and CDR2 FQNEAQ (reference sequence). V dropped 2 bases and J dropped 5; count of bases not matched to a gene: 7. There are 16 residues in the CDR3. The CDR3 DNA is TGTGCCAGCAGCTTAAGAGTAGCGGGAGGTCAAGATACGCAGTATTTT. It codes for CASSLRVAGGQDTQYF. Variable domain in full (rest from reference TRBV7-9 and TRBJ2-3): DTGVSQNPRHKITKRGQNVTFRCDPISEHNRLYWYRQTLGQGPEFLTYFQNEAQLEKSRLLSDRFSAERPKGSFSTLEIQRTEQGDSAMYLCASSLRVAGGQDTQYFGPGTRLTVL.

This clonotype was seen a handful of times. The V and J genes are TRBV10-3 and TRBJ2-1; TRBD1 agrees at 8 bases. This CDR3 has 17 amino acids. Germline CDR1 ENHRY, CDR2 SYGVKD. The ends lost 2 bases at V and 0 bases at J; junction bases unmatched: 6. The DNA for the CDR3 is TGTGCCATCAGTGAGCCGGGACAGGCGAGCTCCTACAATGAGCAGTTCTTC. Protein sequence: CAISEPGQASSYNEQFF.

This clonotype was detected ten times or more. A much larger clonotype is one base distant, so this may be a read error. CDR3 in amino acids: CASSENTGELFF. As DNA, the CDR3 is TGTGCCAGCAGTGAGAACACCGGGGAGCTGTTTTTT. The rearrangement links TRBV6-1 to TRBJ2-2; D uncertain. Germline values: CDR1 MNHNS, CDR2 SASEGT. CDR3 size: 12 residues. Deletions cut 3 bases from V and 1 base from J, with 0 bases between.

This clonotype was seen ten or more times. This chain links TRBV7-9 with TRBJ2-5; perhaps TRBD1 as D (6 bases). V shed 5 bases and J shed 5 bases, with 15 bases lying between them. The CDR3 totals 14 residues. Germline V gene lookup returns CDR1 SEHNR and CDR2 FQNEAQ (reference sequence). DNA for the CDR3: TGTGCCAGCAGCCATTCACAGGGCTGGGAGACCCAGTACTTC. Translating gives CASSHSQGWETQYF.

The genes are TRBV25-1 and TRBJ2-3; no firm D call. The length of the CDR3 is 13 residues. Germline assignment: CDR1 MGHDK and CDR2 SYGVNS. V gave up 5 bases and J gave up 4 bases, with 10 bases separating them. CDR3 amino acids: CASSPSAPDTQYF. The CDR3 coding sequence is TGTGCCAGCAGTCCATCCGCTCCAGATACGCAGTATTTT. Together with reference TRBV25-1 and TRBJ2-3, the CDR3 gives the full variable domain: EADIYQTPRYLVIGTGKKITLECSQTMGHDKMYWYQQDPGMELHLIHYSYGVNSTEKGDLSSESTVSRIRTEHFPLTLESARPSHTSQYLCASSPSAPDTQYFGPGTRLTVL.

DNA for the CDR3: TGCGCCAGCAGTGAAGCCGGGGAGCTGTTTTTT. Translation gives CASSEAGELFF. The chain recombines TRBV10-1 with TRBJ2-2; no definite D call. Germline loops: CDR1 WNHNN, CDR2 SYGVQD (reference sequence). The CDR3 is 11 residues long. V lost 3 bases and J lost 6, with 2 bases in between.

This rearrangement joins TRBV5-1 to TRBJ1-1; D gene uncertain. Germline assignment: CDR1 SGHRS and CDR2 YFSETQ. The CDR3 is 15 amino acids. Trimming shortened V by 1 base and J by 4 bases, and 14 bases separated the two germline ends. The DNA for the CDR3 is TGCGCCAGCAGCTTGTTTTCAGCTCTGGGCACTGAAGCTTTCTTT. This encodes CASSLFSALGTEAFF.

This clonotype was counted many times. This chain connects TRBV4-1 to TRBJ2-6, with TRBD1 as a possible D gene (6 bases). Germline V gene lookup returns CDR1 MGHRA and CDR2 YSYEKL. The V end was cut by 0 bases, the J end by 1 base, with 7 bases between. This CDR3 region has 16 residues. Written as DNA, the CDR3 is TGCGCCAGCAGCCAAGATGGGACATCTGGGGCCAACGTCCTGACTTTC. Translated, it gives CASSQDGTSGANVLTF.

This clonotype showed up many times. The chain links TRBV7-2 to TRBJ1-5, with 7 bases that match TRBD1. Germline V gene data show CDR1 as SGHTA and CDR2 as FQGNSA. The CDR3 length is 15 residues. V was clipped by 5 bases and J by 7 bases; unmatched bases: 11. This CDR3 is CASSLHKGARQPQHF. CDR3 DNA sequence: TGTGCCAGCAGCCTTCATAAGGGGGCTCGGCAGCCCCAGCATTTT.

With regard to this clonotype: A much larger clone differs from this one at a single base, so this may be a read error. Here the CDR3 omits its conserved ending phenylalanine or tryptophan, so a read error is the likely source. CDR3 nucleotide sequence: TGTGCCAGCAGTGAATGGAACGAGCAGTACTCC. As protein: CASSEWNEQYS. This chain joins TRBV10-3 and TRBJ2-7; unclear D gene. This CDR3 spans 11 amino acids. Germline CDR1 and CDR2: ENHRY and SYGVKD.